The 23 T cell receptor beta chains below were found in one sample sequenced in a study of T cells in Graves' hyperthyroidism and ophthalmopathy. From RNA transcripts, TCR beta CDR3 regions were amplified. HTBI primers were used for first-round RT-PCR of the TCR CDR3. One entry per CDR3 protein, called by TCRdb with MiXCR from the multiplex PCR reads. The repertoire holds over 700,000 distinct CDR3 sequences, approximately 19% seen once, with approximately 16% in the top ten. The sequenced material came from blood. These TCRs come from a woman aged 45 to 65 with Graves' hyperthyroidism that later progressed to Graves' ophthalmopathy.

This clonotype was seen a few times. V usage is TRBV7-6 and J usage is TRBJ2-3, with 9 bases that match TRBD2. The V and J ends lost 5 bases and 7 bases, in that order; junction bases with no gene match: 19. CDR3 length equals 18 residues. Germline V lookup: CDR1 SGHVS, CDR2 FNYEAQ. The CDR3 nucleotides read TGTGCCAGCAGCCCAAACACCTATGGCGGGGGGGCCGCATATACGCAGTATTTT. Its translation: CASSPNTYGGGAAYTQYF.

V usage is TRBV29-1 and J usage is TRBJ1-5; D remains ambiguous. This CDR3 spans 13 amino acids. V lost 4 bases to trimming and J lost 4 bases, with 11 bases between them. CDR1 is SQVTM, CDR2 ANQGSEA, per germline. CDR3: CSVVLSPNQPQHF. CDR3 DNA sequence: TGCAGCGTTGTGTTGTCGCCTAATCAGCCCCAGCATTTT.

Concerning this clonotype itself: This CDR3 fails to terminate in the conserved phenylalanine or tryptophan, so it likely reflects a read error. The chain recombines TRBV10-2 with TRBJ1-2; D possibly corresponds to TRBD1 (5 bases). The CDR3 spans 15 residues. V was shortened by 1 base and J by 3 bases, with 12 bases between the two germline ends. The germline gives CDR1 WSHSY, CDR2 SAAADI. The CDR3 region has the DNA TGCGCCAGCAGTGAGTGGTCGACAGTGGACTATGGCTACACCTTA. Its translation: CASSEWSTVDYGYTL.

This chain uses TRBV9 with TRBJ2-5; TRBD1 aligns across 9 bases. Germline loops: CDR1 SGDLS, CDR2 YYNGEE. Losses at the gene ends were 1 base for V and 2 bases for J; bases not matched to a gene: 9. The CDR3 covers 17 residues. CDR3 bases: TGTGCCAGCAGCGTAAGACCCGGGACAGGGTTACAAGAGACCCAGTACTTC. It codes for CASSVRPGTGLQETQYF.

This clonotype was observed at least ten times. V and J are TRBV3-1 and TRBJ2-1, with D possibly being TRBD1 (6 bases). The V end was cut by 4 bases, the J end by 2 bases, with 12 bases between. The germline gives CDR1 LGHDT, CDR2 YNNKEL (reference sequence). This CDR3 spans 15 amino acids. The CDR3 DNA reads as TGTGCCAGCAGCCCCCAGGGGCCTCCCTACAATGAGCAGTTCTTC. Translation: CASSPQGPPYNEQFF.

V gene TRBV4-1 combines with J gene TRBJ1-2, with 9 nucleotides matching TRBD1. This CDR3 has 15 residues. Per germline, CDR1 MGHRA and CDR2 YSYEKL. V lost 4 bases, J lost 4 bases, and 7 bases stayed unmatched. The CDR3 loop reads CASSLRTGAGYGYTF. The CDR3 DNA sequence: TGCGCCAGCAGCCTTCGGACAGGGGCAGGCTATGGCTACACCTTC.

Ten or more counts support this clonotype. The rearrangement links TRBV2 to TRBJ1-2; 8 bases are shared with TRBD1. The CDR3 is made up of 15 amino acids. Trimming removed 6 bases from V and 3 bases from J; junction bases left unmatched: 9. Germline V lookup: CDR1 SNHLY, CDR2 FYNNEI. This CDR3 reads CASSPDRGRDYGYTF. CDR3 DNA sequence: TGTGCCAGCAGCCCAGACAGGGGAAGGGACTATGGCTACACCTTC.

This clonotype was observed at least ten times. The chain employs TRBV12-3 or TRBV12-4 and TRBJ1-5; D not certain. The CDR3 consists of 15 residues. Between the trimmed V and J ends, which lost 7 bases and 1 base, there was a span of 14 bases. The CDR3 is CASKSEHTSNQPQHF. The CDR3 DNA sequence: TGTGCCAGCAAATCAGAACACACCAGCAATCAGCCCCAGCATTTT.

This rearrangement joins TRBV10-1 to TRBJ2-1, with TRBD1 matching over 10 bases. The CDR3 is made up of 14 amino acids. The germline CDR1 and CDR2 sequences are WNHNN and SYGVQD (reference sequence). V gave up 6 bases and J gave up 9 bases; unmatched junction bases: 8. CDR3 protein: CASSWDRGDTEQFF. The CDR3 DNA is TGCGCCAGCAGCTGGGACAGGGGAGACACTGAGCAGTTCTTC.

The V call is TRBV18, the J call TRBJ1-6; D remains ambiguous. The germline gives CDR1 KGHSH, CDR2 LQKENI. V was clipped by 2 bases and J by 5 bases, with 7 bases between them. The CDR3 is 14 residues long. The CDR3 DNA sequence: TGTGCCAGCTCACCATTAGATGATAATTCACCCCTCCACTTT. Translation gives CASSPLDDNSPLHF.

The chain combines TRBV4-1 with TRBJ2-5; D perhaps matches TRBD1 (6 bases). Deletions cut 1 base from V and 12 bases from J, with 12 bases between. This CDR3 has 12 amino acids. Germline CDR1 reads MGHRA; CDR2 reads YSYEKL. The CDR3 DNA sequence: TGCGCCAGCAGCCAAGGGGACACATGGAAGTACTTC. This sequence encodes CASSQGDTWKYF.

The genes are TRBV7-9 and TRBJ1-1, with 7 bases lining up with TRBD1. With 5 bases clipped from V and 0 bases from J, the junction kept 12 bases outside the gene matches. CDR1 and CDR2 (germline): SEHNR, FQNEAQ (reference sequence). This CDR3 is 17 amino acids long. CDR3 nucleotide sequence: TGTGCCAGCAGCACCAGGGGGGGGAGAACGGTGAACACTGAAGCTTTCTTT. Translation gives CASSTRGGRTVNTEAFF.

The chain employs TRBV24-1 and TRBJ1-3; unclear D gene. Germline V gene data show CDR1 as KGHDR and CDR2 as SFDVKD. The CDR3 is 14 residues long. V lost 4 bases, J lost 0 bases, and 6 bases lay in between. Here the CDR3 DNA reads TGTGCCACCAGTGAAGGCAGCTCTGGAAACACCATATATTTT. It translates to CATSEGSSGNTIYF.

The chain couples TRBV6-1 to TRBJ2-3; 8 bases line up with TRBD2. CDR3 length: 14 amino acids. V lost 8 bases and J lost 3; bases outside the gene matches: 7. The germline CDR1 and CDR2 sequences are MNHNS and SASEGT. CDR3 nucleotide sequence: TGTGCCAGCGGGGCGCGGGGGGCGACAGATACGCAGTATTTT. Its protein product is CASGARGATDTQYF.

J is TRBJ1-1 and V is TRBV5-4; tentatively, D is TRBD1 (5 bases). CDR1 is SGHNT, CDR2 YYREEE, per germline (reference sequence). V lost 1 base, J lost 6 bases, and 13 bases lay in between. CDR3 size: 14 residues. Here the CDR3 reads CASSLRGAVSEAFF. The CDR3 DNA is TGTGCCAGCAGCTTGAGGGGCGCGGTGTCTGAAGCTTTCTTT.

This clonotype was seen ten or more times. The V call is TRBV6-1, the J call TRBJ2-7; D ambiguous. This CDR3 has 12 residues. V was shortened by 7 bases and J by 3 bases, with 10 bases between the two germline ends. Germline assignment: CDR1 MNHNS and CDR2 SASEGT. CDR3 DNA: TGTGCCAGCAAACCCAACCTCTACGAGCAGTACTTC. This sequence encodes CASKPNLYEQYF.

This clonotype was observed a few times. The V gene is TRBV7-6, the J gene TRBJ1-1; the match to TRBD1 covers 10 bases. The V and J ends lost 5 bases and 1 base, in that order; junction bases with no gene match: 4. The CDR3 loop spans 15 amino acids. The V gene's germline CDR1 is SGHVS and CDR2 FNYEAQ. The CDR3 DNA reads TGTGCCAGCAGCGAATGGACAGGGGGGAACACTGAAGCTTTCTTT. It is translated as CASSEWTGGNTEAFF.

This clonotype was counted ten times or more. The V call is TRBV5-1, the J call TRBJ1-2, with D unclear. Per germline, CDR1 SGHRS and CDR2 YFSETQ. The CDR3 is 12 amino acids. V was shortened by 0 bases and J by 6 bases, with 6 bases between the two germline ends. The CDR3 nucleotides are TGCGCCAGCAGCTTGGGGGAGGATGGCTACACCTTC. Translated, it gives CASSLGEDGYTF.

In its sample, this clonotype was seen a few times. This chain links TRBV19 with TRBJ2-3; D may be TRBD2 (6 bases). Germline V CDR1 and CDR2: LNHDA, SQIVND (reference sequence). Trimming pared 3 bases from V and 6 bases from J, leaving 13 bases between. The CDR3 has 14 residues. The CDR3 is CASSIAGPRDTQYF. The DNA of the CDR3 is TGTGCCAGTAGTATCGCGGGGCCCCGCGATACGCAGTATTTT.

At least ten counts were recorded for this clonotype. J is TRBJ2-2 and V is TRBV11-2; D is possibly TRBD2 (6 bases). The CDR3 has 14 amino acids. The V end lost 5 bases, the J end lost 6 bases, and 13 bases lay between the germline ends. Looked up from germline, CDR1 is SGHAT and CDR2 is FQNNGV. The CDR3 DNA sequence: TGTGCCAGCAGCCCTACCCGCGGGGCCGGGGAGCTGTTTTTT. Its translation is CASSPTRGAGELFF.

The chain links TRBV6-6 to TRBJ2-7; D not certain. In germline, CDR1 is MNHNY, CDR2 SVGAGI (reference sequence). V gave up 2 bases and J gave up 1 base, with 15 bases separating them. The CDR3 is 16 residues long. The CDR3 DNA reads TGTGCCAGCAGTTACGGTCCGCCAGGTGATTCCTACGAGCAGTACTTC. Encoded protein: CASSYGPPGDSYEQYF.

This rearrangement joins TRBV27 to TRBJ2-7, with TRBD1 matching over 7 bases. In germline, CDR1 is MNHEY, CDR2 SMNVEV (reference sequence). The CDR3 runs to 15 residues. Trimming removed 1 base from V and 5 bases from J; junction bases left unmatched: 8. The CDR3 DNA sequence: TGTGCCAGCAGTTTATTCCGGACAGGTATCCACGAGCAGTACTTC. Protein: CASSLFRTGIHEQYF.

Only a few counts were recorded for this clonotype. The chain recombines TRBV20-1 with TRBJ2-1; 12 nucleotides agree with TRBD2. The length of the CDR3 is 15 residues. Losses at the gene ends were 6 bases for V and 8 bases for J; bases not matched to a gene: 11. CDR1 DFQATT and CDR2 SNEGSKA come from the germline V gene (reference sequence). In DNA, the CDR3 is TGCAGTGCCCGACTAGCGGGGGTCCTATCTGATGAGCAGTTCTTC. Translating gives CSARLAGVLSDEQFF.